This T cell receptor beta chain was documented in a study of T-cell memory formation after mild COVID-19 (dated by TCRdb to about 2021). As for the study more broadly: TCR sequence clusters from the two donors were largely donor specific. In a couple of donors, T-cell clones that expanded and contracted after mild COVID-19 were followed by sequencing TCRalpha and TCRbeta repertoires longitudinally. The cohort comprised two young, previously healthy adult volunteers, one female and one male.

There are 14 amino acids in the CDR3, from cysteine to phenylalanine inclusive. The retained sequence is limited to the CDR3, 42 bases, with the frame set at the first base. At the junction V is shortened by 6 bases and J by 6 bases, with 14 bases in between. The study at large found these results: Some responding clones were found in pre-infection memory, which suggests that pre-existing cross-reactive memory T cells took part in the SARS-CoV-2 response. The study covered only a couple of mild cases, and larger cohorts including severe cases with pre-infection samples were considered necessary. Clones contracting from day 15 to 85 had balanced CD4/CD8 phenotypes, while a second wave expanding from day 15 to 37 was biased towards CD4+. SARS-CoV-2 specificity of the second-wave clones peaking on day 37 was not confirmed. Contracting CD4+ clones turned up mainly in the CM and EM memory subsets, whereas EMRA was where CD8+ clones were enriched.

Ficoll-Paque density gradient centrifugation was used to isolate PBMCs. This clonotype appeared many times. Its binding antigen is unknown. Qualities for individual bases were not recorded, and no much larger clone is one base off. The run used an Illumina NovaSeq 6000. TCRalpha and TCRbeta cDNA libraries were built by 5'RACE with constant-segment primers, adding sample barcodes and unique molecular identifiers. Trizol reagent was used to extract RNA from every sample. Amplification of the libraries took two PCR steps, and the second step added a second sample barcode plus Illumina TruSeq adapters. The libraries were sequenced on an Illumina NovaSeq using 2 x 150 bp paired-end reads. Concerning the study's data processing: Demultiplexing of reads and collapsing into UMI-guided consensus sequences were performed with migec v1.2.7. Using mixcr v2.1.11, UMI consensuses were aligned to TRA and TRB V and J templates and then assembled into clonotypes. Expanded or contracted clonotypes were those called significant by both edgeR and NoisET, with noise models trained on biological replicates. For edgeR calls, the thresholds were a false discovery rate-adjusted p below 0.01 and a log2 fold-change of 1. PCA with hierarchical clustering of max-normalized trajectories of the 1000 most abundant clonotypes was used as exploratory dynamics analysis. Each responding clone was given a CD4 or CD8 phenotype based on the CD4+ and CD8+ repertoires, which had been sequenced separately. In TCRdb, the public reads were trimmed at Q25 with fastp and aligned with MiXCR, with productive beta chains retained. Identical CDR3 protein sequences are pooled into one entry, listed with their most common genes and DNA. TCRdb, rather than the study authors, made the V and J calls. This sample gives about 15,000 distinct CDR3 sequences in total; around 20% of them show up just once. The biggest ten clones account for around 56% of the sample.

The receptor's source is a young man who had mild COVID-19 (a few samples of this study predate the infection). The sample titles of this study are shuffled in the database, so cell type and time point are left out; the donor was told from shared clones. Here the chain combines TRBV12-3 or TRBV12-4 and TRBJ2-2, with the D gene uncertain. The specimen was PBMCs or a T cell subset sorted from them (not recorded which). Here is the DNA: TGTGCCAGCAGCGTTCCTAGGTTCGCCGGGGAGCTGTTTTTT. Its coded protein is CASSVPRFAGELFF.